The clone carrying this T cell receptor beta chain came up many times. Its antigen is unknown. Quantitative barcoded 5'-RACE was used to prepare TCR beta libraries. TCRdb fed the 5' RACE reads into MiXCR, producing one record per CDR3 protein. The table records about 240,000 distinct CDR3 sequences, 8% to 9.5% of them present only once. This specimen comes from a study of CD8 T cells in ankylosing spondylitis. Points from the study as a whole: Disease-linked clones were reportedly significantly enriched in matched ankylosing spondylitis synovial fluid. Seemingly distinctive of ankylosing spondylitis blood was a TCR beta motif formed by eight highly homologous variants.

CDR3 length equals 15 residues. Germline V CDR1 and CDR2: LGHDT, YNNKEL (reference sequence). The ends were cut back, 2 bases at V and 4 bases at J, with 14 bases in the middle. Sequenced input: blood, either unsorted or a sorted T cell fraction (not recorded which). This receptor was obtained from a male donor with ankylosing spondylitis or in good health (not recorded which). The chain has TRBV3-1 and TRBJ1-2; D ambiguous. CDR3 sequence reads: CASSQPGVGIYGYTF. As DNA, the CDR3 is TGTGCCAGCAGCCAACCCGGGGTAGGGATCTATGGCTACACCTTC.